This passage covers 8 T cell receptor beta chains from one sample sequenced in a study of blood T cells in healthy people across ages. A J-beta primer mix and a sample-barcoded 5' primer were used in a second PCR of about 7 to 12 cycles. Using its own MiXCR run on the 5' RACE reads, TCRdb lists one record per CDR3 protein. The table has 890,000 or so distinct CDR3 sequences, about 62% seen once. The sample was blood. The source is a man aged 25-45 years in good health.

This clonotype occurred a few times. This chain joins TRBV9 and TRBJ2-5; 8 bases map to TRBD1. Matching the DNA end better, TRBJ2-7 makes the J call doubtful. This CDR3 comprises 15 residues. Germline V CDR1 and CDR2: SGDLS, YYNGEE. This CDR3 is CASSVGGQGGYEQYF. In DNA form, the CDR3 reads TGTGCCAGCAGCGTAGGAGGACAGGGTGGGTACGAGCAGTACTTC.

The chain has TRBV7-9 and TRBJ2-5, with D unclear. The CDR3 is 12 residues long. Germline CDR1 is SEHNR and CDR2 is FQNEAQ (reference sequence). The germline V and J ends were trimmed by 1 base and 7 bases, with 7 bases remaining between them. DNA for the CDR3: TGTGCCAGCAGCTTAGGACCCCGGACCCAGTACTTC. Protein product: CASSLGPRTQYF.

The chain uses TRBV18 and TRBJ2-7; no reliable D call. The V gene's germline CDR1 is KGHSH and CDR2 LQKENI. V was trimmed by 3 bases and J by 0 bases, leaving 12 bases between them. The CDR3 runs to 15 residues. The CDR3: CASSPLPASSYEQYF. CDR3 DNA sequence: TGTGCCAGCTCACCCCTCCCGGCATCCTCCTACGAGCAGTACTTC.

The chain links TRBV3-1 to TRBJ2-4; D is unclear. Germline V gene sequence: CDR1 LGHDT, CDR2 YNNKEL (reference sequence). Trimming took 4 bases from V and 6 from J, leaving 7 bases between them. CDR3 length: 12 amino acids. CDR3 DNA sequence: TGTGCCAGCAGCCCCTCCTTAAACATTCAGTACTTC. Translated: CASSPSLNIQYF.

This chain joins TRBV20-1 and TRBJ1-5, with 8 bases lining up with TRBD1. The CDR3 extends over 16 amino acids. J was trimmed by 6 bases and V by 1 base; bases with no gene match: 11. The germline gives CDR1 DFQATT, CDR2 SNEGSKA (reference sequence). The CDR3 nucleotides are TGCAGTGCTAGAGCTAGGGACAGGTCTCCAGGTCAGCCCCAGCATTTT. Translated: CSARARDRSPGQPQHF.

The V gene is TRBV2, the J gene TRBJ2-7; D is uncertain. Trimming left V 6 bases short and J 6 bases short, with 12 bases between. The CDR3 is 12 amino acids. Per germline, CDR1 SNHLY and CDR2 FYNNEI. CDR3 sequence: CASRYARSEQYF. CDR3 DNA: TGTGCCAGCAGGTACGCTAGGAGCGAGCAGTACTTC.

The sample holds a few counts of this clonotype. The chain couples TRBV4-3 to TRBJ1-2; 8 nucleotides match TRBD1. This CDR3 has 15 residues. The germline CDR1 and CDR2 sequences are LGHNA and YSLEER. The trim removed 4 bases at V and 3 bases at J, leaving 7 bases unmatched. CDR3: CASSRTGGVDYGYTF. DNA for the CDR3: TGCGCCAGCAGCCGTACAGGGGGGGTGGACTATGGCTACACCTTC.

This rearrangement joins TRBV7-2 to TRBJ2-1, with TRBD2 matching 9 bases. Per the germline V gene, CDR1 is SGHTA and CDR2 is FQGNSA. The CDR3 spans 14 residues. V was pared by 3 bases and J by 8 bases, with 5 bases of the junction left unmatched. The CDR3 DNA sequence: TGTGCCAGCAGCTTCACGACTAGCGGCCATGAGCAGTTCTTC. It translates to CASSFTTSGHEQFF.